This section outlines one T cell receptor beta chain sequence together with its context. This entry is derived from a study of blood T cell repertoires in COVID-19. Assay used: immunoSEQ multiplex PCR; TCRdb lists only in-frame clones, some missing. The data show 130,000 to 150,000 clones, roughly 83% seen once. Participants spanned ages about 18 to 89 years and resided in 20 to 30 US areas. Cohorts were determined from participant-reported clinical history. Two negative PCRs, clearance, or symptom resolution characterized the recovered Cohort 3 donors. Per the germline V gene, CDR1 is SGHAT and CDR2 is FQNNGV. The CDR3 length is 17 residues. V dropped 0 bases and J dropped 8; count of bases not matched to a gene: 13.

The sample was PBMCs or T cells enriched from blood (not recorded which). This clonotype was obtained from a man over 45 who had recovered from COVID-19. This chain joins TRBV11-2 and TRBJ1-2, with TRBD1 matching over 9 bases. The CDR3 here is CASSLEGDRGRIGGYTF. As DNA, the CDR3 is TGTGCCAGCAGCTTAGAAGGCGACAGGGGGAGGATAGGAGGCTACACCTTC.